This T cell receptor (beta chain) stems from a study of identical twins. This clonotype was picked up a small number of times. Its specificity is unknown. TCRdb re-called the 5' RACE reads through MiXCR, storing one row per CDR3 protein. The table shows about 240,000 distinct CDR3 sequences, with more than 9% occurring only once. The CDR3 runs 16 residues. Germline CDR1 LGHNA, CDR2 YNFKEQ. After removal of 4 bases from V and 4 bases from J, the junction contained 10 bases not matched to a gene. Overall study results and limits: Analyses based on zero insertions could be partly confounded by invariant MAIT and iNKT cells. Low generation probability was overrepresented in out-of-frame alpha sequences shared by twins. Findings depended on cross-sectional statistics rather than tracking the same donors.

This chain links TRBV4-2 with TRBJ1-2, with 9 nucleotides matching TRBD1. Sample: memory T cells sorted from blood. The receptor was isolated from a man in his fifties or sixties in good health. The chain's CDR3 is CASSPLGGQGFYGYTF. For the CDR3, the DNA is TGTGCCAGCAGCCCTCTGGGAGGACAGGGGTTCTATGGCTACACCTTC.